The clone carrying this T cell receptor beta chain was seen at least ten times. The antigen is undetermined. The CDR3 spans 15 residues. Per the germline V gene, CDR1 is SGHNT and CDR2 is YYREEE (reference sequence). V lost 3 bases and J lost 0; bases outside the gene matches: 3. This entry belongs to a study of response to subunit inactivated influenza vaccine. Study-wide points: Each seasonal influenza vaccination, the authors suggested, recruits few new T cells.

One entry per CDR3 protein results from TCRdb running MiXCR on the RT-PCR reads. This sample has approximately 570,000 distinct CDR3 sequences; approximately 7.7% occur once, and the top ten carry under 15%. The TCR sequence derives from a man aged 50-75 years who received an inactivated influenza vaccine. The chain is built from TRBV5-4 and TRBJ1-5, with 7 positions matching TRBD1. The specimen comprised PBMCs from blood, sampled roughly 24 months after vaccination. The CDR3, as DNA: TGTGCCAGCAGCTCAGGGGGGAATAGCAATCAGCCCCAGCATTTT. Translating gives CASSSGGNSNQPQHF.